The next 6 T cell receptor beta chains were all read from a single sample in a study of early T cells in non-severe SARS-CoV-2 infection. TCRdb re-analysed the 5' RACE reads in MiXCR, keeping a single row per CDR3 protein. The sample has approximately 56,000 distinct CDR3 sequences; about 16% are singletons. The input for sequencing was whole blood, taken at baseline. These TCRs come from an adult who was a healthcare worker with PCR-confirmed SARS-CoV-2 infection or an uninfected control (not recorded which).

This clonotype was recorded many times. This rearrangement joins TRBV29-1 to TRBJ2-6, with a weak D call TRBD1 (5 bases). Germline-derived CDR1 and CDR2 are SQVTM and ANQGSEA. The CDR3 loop spans 16 amino acids. Trimming removed 7 bases from V and 0 bases from J, with 16 bases in between. CDR3 coding DNA: TGCAGCGCTCAGACGGACACCGACTCTGGGGCCAACGTCCTGACTTTC. Protein product: CSAQTDTDSGANVLTF.

In this sample, this clonotype turned up a few times. No DNA is shown, since the ends of the CDR3 on it are uncertain; the CDR3 is the one TCRdb lists. This rearrangement joins TRBV21-1 to TRBJ2-2. TRBV21-1 is a pseudogene segment. Inclusive of both ends, the CDR3 amounts to 10 amino acids. Here the CDR3 reads CASSNGSCFF.

This clonotype has a handful of counts. The chain recombines TRBV6-5 with TRBJ2-1, with D unclear. Trimming shortened V by 2 bases and J by 8 bases, and 13 bases separated the two germline ends. Germline V gene lookup returns CDR1 MNHEY and CDR2 SVGAGI. The CDR3 totals 14 residues. The CDR3 coding sequence is TGTGCCAGCAGTTACGATCCTTCAGCATATGAGCAGTTCTTC. Residues: CASSYDPSAYEQFF.

The V call is TRBV11-2, the J call TRBJ2-5, with a tentative D call TRBD1 (6 bases). V was pared by 3 bases and J by 1 base, with 12 bases between. Germline V CDR1 and CDR2: SGHAT, FQNNGV. The CDR3 is made up of 15 amino acids. CDR3 in amino acids: CASSFNQGGQETQYF. For the CDR3, the DNA is TGTGCCAGCAGCTTTAACCAAGGGGGCCAAGAGACCCAGTACTTC.

This clonotype was seen repeatedly, ten times or more. V usage is TRBV20-1 and J usage is TRBJ2-6; TRBD1 might be the D (6 bases). The CDR3 spans 17 residues. Germline V gives CDR1 DFQATT, CDR2 SNEGSKA (reference sequence). Trimming stripped 6 bases from V and 0 bases from J, with 18 bases between. CDR3 sequence reads: CSAKDRLKLSGANVLTF. In nucleotides, the CDR3 is TGCAGTGCGAAAGACAGGCTCAAGCTCTCTGGGGCCAACGTCCTGACTTTC.

This clonotype has at least ten counts. The rearrangement joins TRBV7-8 to TRBJ1-1; 9 nucleotides line up with TRBD1. The J segment lost 6 bases and the V segment lost 2 bases, leaving 7 bases of the junction unmatched. The CDR3 sequence is 15 residues long. Germline loops: CDR1 SGHVS, CDR2 FQNEAQ. This CDR3 reads CASSLRAGTGPEAFF. The CDR3 DNA is TGTGCCAGCAGCTTAAGGGCCGGGACAGGGCCTGAAGCTTTCTTT.